Listed here is a single TCR beta chain. Its specific antigen is unknown. Base qualities are not recorded, but no much larger clone differs from it by a single base. These data are taken from a study of blood T cell repertoires in COVID-19 (dated by TCRdb to the early 2020s). Study-level background: Samples from collaborators originated in the United States, Italy and Spain and spanned both the acute and convalescent phases of COVID-19. The material from the prospective study consisted of cDNA or gDNA derived from T cells, B-cell-depleted T cells, or PBMCs. The dataset comprised deeply sampled blood TCRbeta repertoires from subjects exposed to, actively infected with, or recovered from COVID-19. A freely available public database, intended as a resource for researchers studying the immune response to SARS-CoV-2, is where the repertoires were released. The samples were drawn from two sources: the first 160 participants of the ongoing ImmuneRACE study, and 1,000 to 1,500 subjects contributed by 6 global collaborators. A de-identified subject ID, COVID-19 status, age in years and sex were almost always included in the sample metadata. Where available, HLA class I and class II types were obtained from metadata supplied by the sample provider rather than from assay-based typing. What the study reported, not specific to this receptor: Clinical and demographic metadata were provided uncurated, with the amount varying by source and participant.

Cut back by 1 base and 4 bases, the V and J ends lie 10 bases apart. The CDR3 starts with the cysteine, ends with the phenylalanine, and has 14 residues. The DNA shown is the 42-base CDR3, in frame from base 1. The CDR1 and CDR2 encoded by the germline V gene (reference sequence) are MNHEY and SMNVEV. Whole blood was collected in K2EDTA tubes by collaborating institutions according to the institutions' own protocols. For TCRbeta analysis, collaborators shipped samples as frozen whole blood, isolated PBMCs, or DNA extracted from either of those sample types. TCRbeta CDR3 regions were amplified from genomic DNA using the immunoSEQ Assay, a bias-controlled multiplex PCR. From the authors' description of their analysis: Within the assay, amplification of reference gene primers was used to estimate how many nucleated cells each sample contained. To quantify the absolute abundance of each unique TCRbeta CDR3 rearrangement, sequence reads were collapsed and filtered. For each sample, productive Simpson clonality was calculated as the square root of Simpson's diversity index over productive rearrangements. TCRdb retrieved this table from immuneACCESS and kept in-frame rearrangements only. Not all clones are present; in checked studies, unresolved V genes account for under half, and no reason is known for the remainder. Clone size and V and J calls were adopted from that table, with D and trimming inferred from the DNA. The sample has 100,000 to 150,000 clones on record, approximately 88% of them singletons. In total, the top ten clones hold 10% of the sample.

This receptor chain uses TRBV27 and TRBJ1-1; the D gene assignment is ambiguous. Material for sequencing was peripheral blood. The clonotype was recovered from a middle-aged man with acute or convalescent COVID-19. CDR3 sequence: CASSLFRGATEAFF. The DNA sequence is given as TGTGCCAGCAGTTTATTTCGTGGAGCCACTGAAGCTTTCTTT.